This T cell receptor (beta chain) was profiled in a study of T cell responses to AZD1222 COVID-19 vaccine. On this clone: Its antigen is not known.

Second doses that came at about 4 or about 12 weeks were put together. Study-wide findings and caveats: Nearly half of spike-specific TCRs reportedly target unmutated variant regions.

CDR1 is LNHDA and CDR2 is SQIVND in the germline V gene (reference sequence). V shed 6 bases, J shed 6 bases, and the junction held 4 bases outside the gene matches. The CDR3 totals 13 residues. Libraries were prepared by immunoSEQ multiplex PCR; TCRdb keeps only in-frame clonotypes and omits some of them. The data contain around 140,000 clones, around 93% of them singletons. This sequence joins TRBV19 and TRBJ2-1, with 8 nucleotides matching TRBD1. The material sequenced was peripheral blood, taken 28 days after the second AZD1222 dose. This receptor was identified in an adult who received the AZD1222 COVID-19 vaccine. CDR3 loop: CASRKTGVNEQFF. The CDR3 bases are TGTGCCAGTAGGAAGACAGGGGTCAATGAGCAGTTCTTC. Full variable domain (remainder filled in from reference TRBV19 and TRBJ2-1): DGGITQSPKYLFRKEGQNVTLSCEQNLNHDAMYWYRQDPGQGLRLIYYSQIVNDFQKGDIAEGYSVSREKKESFPLTVTSAQKNPTAFYLCASRKTGVNEQFFGPGTRLTVL.